Listed here are 32 T cell receptor beta chains from one sample, sequenced in a study of control samples from healthy donors and cancer patients. Assay: immunoSEQ multiplex PCR; the TCRdb copy retains only in-frame clones and omits some. This table holds about 70,000 clones, 94% found once. The sequenced sample consisted of blood. The receptors derive from a woman aged 25 to 39 in good health.

This clone was seen a single time. The rearrangement uses TRBV15 and TRBJ2-5; 7 positions match TRBD2. The germline gives CDR1 LNHNV, CDR2 YYDKDF (reference sequence). J lost 4 bases, V lost 1 base, and 3 bases had no gene match. CDR3 length equals 14 residues. The CDR3 region is CATSRAGGRETQYF. The CDR3 DNA is TGTGCCACCAGCAGAGCGGGCGGGAGAGAGACCCAGTACTTC.

The chain employs TRBV6-2 or TRBV6-3 and TRBJ2-5, with 11 positions matching TRBD2. J was trimmed by 5 bases and V by 4 bases; bases with no gene match: 12. The germline CDR1 and CDR2 sequences are MNHEY and SVGEGT. This CDR3 is 17 amino acids long. CDR3 loop: CASSCSLAGGGRETQYF. For the CDR3, the DNA is TGTGCCAGCAGTTGCTCGCTAGCGGGGGGAGGACGGGAGACCCAGTACTTC.

Only one count was recorded for this clone. The V and J genes are TRBV15 and TRBJ1-1, with D possibly matching TRBD1 (6 bases). This CDR3 region has 15 residues. Germline loops: CDR1 LNHNV, CDR2 YYDKDF (reference sequence). V was cut by 0 bases and J by 4 bases, with 12 bases left in between. CDR3 DNA sequence: TGTGCCACCAGCAGAGAAACAGGGCTCAGCACTGAAGCTTTCTTT. This gives the protein CATSRETGLSTEAFF.

The rearrangement links TRBV19 to TRBJ2-1, with D possibly being TRBD2 (7 bases). Germline assignment: CDR1 LNHDA and CDR2 SQIVND (reference sequence). V lost 3 bases and J lost 7, with 16 bases in between. The CDR3 consists of 15 residues. The CDR3 protein is CASSIEGGPRNEQFF. The CDR3 DNA reads as TGTGCCAGTAGTATTGAGGGGGGGCCGAGAAATGAGCAGTTCTTC.

The gene calls are TRBV19 and TRBJ1-5, with 11 bases identical to TRBD1. Germline loops: CDR1 LNHDA, CDR2 SQIVND (reference sequence). Unmatched junction bases numbered 12, after V lost 5 bases and J lost 9 bases. This CDR3 spans 16 amino acids. The chain's CDR3 is CASSPGTGGFLRPQHF. CDR3 in DNA: TGTGCCAGTAGTCCGGGGACAGGGGGTTTTCTGCGGCCCCAGCATTTT.

The chain uses TRBV30 and TRBJ1-2; D unresolved. The CDR3 spans 13 residues. Germline V gene lookup returns CDR1 GTSNPN and CDR2 SVGIG (reference sequence). The V end was cut by 0 bases, the J end by 2 bases, with 7 bases between. CDR3 sequence: CAWSVLGNYGYTF. Written as DNA, the CDR3 is TGTGCCTGGAGTGTACTCGGGAACTATGGCTACACCTTC.

The chain links TRBV9 to TRBJ1-3, with D hard to call. CDR3 size: 12 residues. V lost 9 bases and J lost 2, with 9 bases in between. Germline V gene sequence: CDR1 SGDLS, CDR2 YYNGEE. This CDR3 reads CAKTGTGNTIYF. The CDR3, as DNA: TGTGCCAAAACGGGGACTGGAAACACCATATATTTT. Together with reference TRBV9 and TRBJ1-3, the CDR3 gives the full variable domain: DSGVTQTPKHLITATGQRVTLRCSPRSGDLSVYWYQQSLDQGLQFLIQYYNGEERAKGNILERFSAQQFPDLHSELNLSSLELGDSALYFCAKTGTGNTIYFGEGSWLTVV.

The rearrangement joins TRBV19 to TRBJ1-1; D call uncertain. This CDR3 contains 14 residues. Per germline, CDR1 LNHDA and CDR2 SQIVND (reference sequence). Trimming pared 1 base from V and 7 bases from J, leaving 13 bases between. The CDR3 nucleotides are TGTGCCAGTAGTATAGCCTTCCTGGCCAGTGAAGCTTTCTTT. It is translated as CASSIAFLASEAFF.

The gene calls are TRBV4-2 and TRBJ1-1, with D uncertain. The CDR3 is 10 amino acids. V was cut by 5 bases and J by 11 bases, with 9 bases left in between. Per the germline V gene, CDR1 is LGHNA and CDR2 is YNFKEQ. The CDR3 loop is CASSDRYAFF. CDR3 bases: TGTGCCAGCAGCGACCGGTATGCTTTCTTT.

The rearrangement links TRBV6-2 or TRBV6-3 to TRBJ2-1; D is undetermined. CDR3 length: 11 residues. The germline V and J ends were trimmed by 2 bases and 9 bases, with 5 bases remaining between them. Germline V gene sequence: CDR1 MNHEY, CDR2 SVGEGT. The CDR3 DNA sequence: TGTGCCAGCAGTTACACGGGTGAGCAGTTCTTC. Its protein product is CASSYTGEQFF.

The chain uses TRBV5-1 and TRBJ2-2, with D possibly TRBD1 on 6 matching bases. V was trimmed by 0 bases and J by 6 bases, leaving 6 bases between them. The CDR3 extends over 13 amino acids. The germline CDR1 and CDR2 sequences are SGHRS and YFSETQ. For the CDR3, the DNA is TGCGCCAGCAGCTTGGGGACAGCCGGGGAGCTGTTTTTT. Protein product: CASSLGTAGELFF.

This clone is a singleton in its sample. This sequence joins TRBV6-5 and TRBJ1-5; 10 bases fit TRBD1. From germline, CDR1 is MNHEY and CDR2 SVGAGI. This CDR3 has 15 amino acids. The junction had 9 bases not matched to a gene; V was cut back by 6 bases and J by 7 bases. CDR3 nucleotides: TGTGCCAGCAGGGGGGACAGGGGAGGAGAGCAGCCCCAGCATTTT. This gives the protein CASRGDRGGEQPQHF.

The CDR3 region is CASNDRVILMNTEAFF. The CDR3 coding sequence is TGTGCCAGCAATGACAGGGTCATCCTGATGAACACTGAAGCTTTCTTT. The rearrangement links TRBV6-1 to TRBJ1-1; 7 bases map to TRBD1. CDR3 length: 16 amino acids. Germline lookup yields CDR1 MNHNS and CDR2 SASEGT. With 7 bases clipped from V and 0 bases from J, the junction kept 11 bases outside the gene matches.

This chain links TRBV19 with TRBJ1-2, with D possibly matching TRBD1 (5 bases). The V and J ends lost 0 bases and 4 bases respectively, with 9 bases between them. The CDR3 covers 14 residues. Germline-derived CDR1 and CDR2 are LNHDA and SQIVND (reference sequence). CDR3 in amino acids: CASSIDQGAYGYTF. CDR3 coding DNA: TGTGCCAGTAGTATAGATCAGGGTGCCTATGGCTACACCTTC.

The chain combines TRBV6-2 or TRBV6-3 with TRBJ2-1, with D hard to call. Germline V CDR1 and CDR2: MNHEY, SVGEGT. The CDR3 loop spans 16 amino acids. The V gene lost 3 bases and the J gene lost 0 bases, with 12 bases spanning the gap. CDR3 region: CASSYSQLTSYNEQFF. The CDR3 DNA sequence: TGTGCCAGCAGTTATAGTCAACTAACCTCCTACAATGAGCAGTTCTTC.

The chain carries TRBV28 and TRBJ1-6; possibly TRBD1 for D (6 bases). CDR1 is MDHEN and CDR2 is SYDVKM in the germline V gene. The CDR3 loop spans 12 amino acids. DNA for the CDR3: TGTGCAATCACAGGGTGGAATTCACCCCTCCACTTT. It yields the protein CAITGWNSPLHF.

This clone was seen a few times. The V gene is TRBV28, the J gene TRBJ1-6; D gene ambiguous. V gave up 8 bases and J gave up 0 bases, with 11 bases separating them. The CDR3 is 15 residues long. Germline assignment: CDR1 MDHEN and CDR2 SYDVKM. In DNA, the CDR3 is TGTGCCAGCTGGAGCAGGAGCTCCTATAATTCACCCCTCCACTTT. Its protein is CASWSRSSYNSPLHF.

This chain connects TRBV14 to TRBJ1-3, with TRBD1 as a possible D gene (5 bases). The CDR3 sequence is 15 residues long. With 1 base removed from V and 4 bases from J, the gap between germline ends came to 11 bases. Germline CDR1 reads SGHDN; CDR2 reads FVKESK. The CDR3 sequence: CASSQGWGIGNTIYF. The CDR3 DNA sequence: TGTGCCAGCAGCCAAGGGTGGGGGATCGGAAACACCATATATTTT.

Only one count was recorded for this clone. V usage is TRBV5-1 and J usage is TRBJ2-3; D is ambiguous. The length of the CDR3 is 15 residues. Germline CDR1 reads SGHRS; CDR2 reads YFSETQ. V was trimmed by 0 bases and J by 0 bases, leaving 8 bases between them. The CDR3 here is CASSLEAASTDTQYF. For the CDR3, the DNA is TGCGCCAGCAGCTTGGAGGCAGCCAGCACAGATACGCAGTATTTT.

The V gene is TRBV6-4, the J gene TRBJ2-1; D ambiguous. CDR3 length: 13 residues. Trimming removed 3 bases at V and 5 bases at J, with 8 bases between. CDR1 and CDR2 from the germline V gene are MRHNA and SNTAGT. The CDR3: CASSERANNEQFF. As DNA, the CDR3 is TGTGCCAGCAGTGAACGGGCCAACAATGAGCAGTTCTTC.

Concerning this clone itself: This same CDR3 is encoded by further DNA sequences in the sample. This chain connects TRBV3-1 (or the pseudogene TRBV3-2) to TRBJ1-5; 7 nucleotides agree with TRBD1. Trimming at V came to 1 base and at J to 7 bases, leaving 4 bases not matched to a gene. From germline, CDR1 is LGHDT and CDR2 YNNKEL (reference sequence). The CDR3 covers 14 residues. CDR3 in amino acids: CASSQAGGGQPQHF. The CDR3 nucleotides are TGTGCCAGCAGCCAAGCAGGGGGAGGCCAGCCCCAGCATTTT.

This clone was found once. This chain uses TRBV27 with TRBJ2-7, with D tentatively TRBD1 (6 bases). V was shortened by 2 bases and J by 4 bases, with 15 bases between the two germline ends. This CDR3 spans 15 amino acids. Germline V lookup: CDR1 MNHEY, CDR2 SMNVEV (reference sequence). Here the CDR3 reads CASSLVQGFRYEQYV. The CDR3 nucleotides read TGTGCCAGCAGTTTAGTCCAGGGGTTTCGGTACGAGCAGTACGTC.

The chain joins TRBV19 to TRBJ1-2; no clear D gene. This CDR3 spans 11 amino acids. CDR1 LNHDA and CDR2 SQIVND come from the germline V gene (reference sequence). The V end lost 1 base, the J end lost 10 bases, and 7 bases lay between the germline ends. The CDR3 region has the DNA TGTGCCAGTAGTATAGGGTTGCACTACACCTTC. This translates into CASSIGLHYTF.

This CDR3 reads CASSGPKKAFF. CDR3 nucleotides: TGTGCCAGCAGTGGGCCTAAGAAAGCTTTCTTT. The rearrangement uses TRBV28 and TRBJ1-1; D is unresolved. This CDR3 comprises 11 residues. V was trimmed by 5 bases and J by 9 bases, leaving 10 bases between them. CDR1 and CDR2 (germline): MDHEN, SYDVKM.

The CDR3 sequence is CASSQTAANTGELFF. The CDR3 DNA is TGTGCCAGCAGCCAGACAGCTGCGAACACCGGGGAGCTGTTTTTT. This sequence joins TRBV7-3 and TRBJ2-2; maybe TRBD1 (5 bases). V gave up 5 bases and J gave up 0 bases, with 10 bases separating them. This CDR3 contains 15 residues. Looked up from germline, CDR1 is SGHTA and CDR2 is FQGTGA.

This rearrangement joins TRBV7-6 to TRBJ2-5, with D perhaps TRBD1 or TRBD2 (6 bases each). This CDR3 comprises 16 residues. Germline V gene sequence: CDR1 SGHVS, CDR2 FNYEAQ. Trimming took 6 bases from V and 4 from J, leaving 21 bases between them. The CDR3 nucleotides read TGTGCCAGCAGTTCCGGAGAATTGGGGGGCAGAGAGACCCAGTACTTC. It encodes CASSSGELGGRETQYF.

The rearrangement joins TRBV6-5 to TRBJ1-2; D remains ambiguous. Germline V gene lookup returns CDR1 MNHEY and CDR2 SVGAGI. V was cut by 8 bases and J by 1 base, with 5 bases left in between. This CDR3 is built from 11 residues. This CDR3 reads CASSGNYGYTF. The CDR3 nucleotides read TGTGCCAGCTCCGGTAACTATGGCTACACCTTC.

The CDR3 nucleotides read TGTGCCAGCAGCTCGCGTCACAGGGTAGCAAACACTGAAGCTTTCTTT. Translated, it gives CASSSRHRVANTEAFF. The rearrangement joins TRBV5-4 to TRBJ1-1; possible D gene TRBD1, 6 bases. The CDR3 contains 16 residues. Germline assignment: CDR1 SGHNT and CDR2 YYREEE (reference sequence). The V end was cut by 3 bases, the J end by 2 bases, with 17 bases between.

The chain combines TRBV28 with TRBJ1-4, with no clear D. Per germline, CDR1 MDHEN and CDR2 SYDVKM. The CDR3 loop spans 12 amino acids. The V and J ends lost 7 bases and 5 bases respectively, with 8 bases between them. CDR3: CASMARNEKLFF. The CDR3 coding sequence is TGTGCCAGCATGGCGCGAAATGAAAAACTGTTTTTT.

This clone is a singleton in its sample. V is TRBV5-4 and J is TRBJ2-7, with 11 bases that match TRBD1. This CDR3 contains 16 residues. In germline, CDR1 is SGHNT, CDR2 YYREEE (reference sequence). The V segment lost 3 bases and the J segment 3 bases; nucleotides outside the gene matches: 8. The CDR3 spells CASSSVPGQGVYEQYV. CDR3 in DNA: TGTGCCAGCAGCTCCGTGCCGGGACAGGGGGTCTACGAGCAGTACGTC.

The chain uses TRBV19 and TRBJ1-4; 12 bases map to TRBD1. Germline values: CDR1 LNHDA, CDR2 SQIVND (reference sequence). This CDR3 comprises 14 residues. The J segment lost 8 bases and the V segment lost 6 bases, leaving 4 bases of the junction unmatched. The chain's CDR3 is CASRGTGGREKLFF. CDR3 nucleotide sequence: TGTGCCAGTAGGGGGACAGGGGGCCGGGAAAAACTGTTTTTT.

This clone was counted once. V and J are TRBV28 and TRBJ1-2, with D hard to call. The CDR3 length is 11 residues. The V gene lost 1 base and the J gene lost 8 bases, with 5 bases spanning the gap. CDR1 and CDR2 (germline): MDHEN, SYDVKM. CDR3 loop: CASSLSGGYTF. The CDR3 DNA reads TGTGCCAGCAGTTTATCCGGGGGCTACACCTTC.